This TCR beta chain was observed in a study of monozygotic twins with inflammatory bowel disease (dated by TCRdb to the late 2010s). Regarding the study in general: In total, 28 monozygotic twin pairs made up the full study: 19 Danish pairs, all IBD-discordant, plus nine German pairs, of which four were IBD-concordant and five were IBD-discordant. Within discordant pairs, disease-associated traits were sought mainly by comparing IBD patients with their genetically identical healthy co-twins. Each individual had, on average, about 151 000 unique TCRalpha sequences and 181 000 unique TCRbeta sequences available for analysis.

The study at large found these results: TCRbeta repertoire diversity, by inverse Simpson index, was decreased in IBD patients compared with their healthy co-twins. Compared with healthy twins, IBD patients shared fewer clonotypes with other individuals, and the difference was most pronounced in patients with signs of disease activity. The analysis was unable to tell apart different T cell subtypes. Differing immunosuppressive treatments among patients may have added background noise and inter-individual variability to the repertoires. Concordant and discordant twins showed no difference in repertoire similarity, possibly because of limited statistical power. The results gave no support for a single strong signal or clonotype linked to IBD.

From each donor, a roughly 2.3 ml peripheral blood sample was collected into PAXgene tubes and stored at -80 degrees C. Total RNA was isolated from whole blood with the PAXgene blood miRNA kit on an automated QIAcube, without T cell sorting. Peripheral blood from monozygotic twin pairs concordant or discordant for inflammatory bowel disease was subjected to deep TCRalpha and TCRbeta repertoire profiling with unique molecular barcoding. Smoking habits were recorded for all twin pairs, and individuals were classified as current, former or never smokers. As regards this clonotype: What this receptor recognizes is not known.

Reading the germline V gene (reference sequence) gives CDR1 MNHNY and CDR2 SVGAGI. The CDR3 contains 13 residues, cysteine and phenylalanine counted. This entry has no DNA. Libraries were prepared through 5' RACE. For each TCR library, 3,500 to 4,000 ng of total RNA was used. For each sample, cDNA was synthesized in eight separate reactions using SMARTScribe reverse transcriptase. Unique molecular identifiers containing a 6-nucleotide sample barcode were introduced through template switching during cDNA synthesis. Amplification of TCRalpha and TCRbeta cDNA involved two nested PCRs of about 15 and 9 cycles, and each PCR was followed by bead purification. Before amplification, the cDNA was treated with uracil DNA-glycosylase and purified using the QIAquick PCR purification kit. In the second PCR, Illumina TruSeq-compatible adapters and sample-specific barcodes were added. TapeStation and Qubit were used to check library quality and concentration, and 5 to 6.5 ng of each library went into the pool. The pooled libraries were sequenced with 2 x 100 bp reads and custom sequencing primers on an Illumina HiSeq2500 single-index Rapid Run. Processing in the source paper ran as follows. PCR and sequencing errors were corrected by UMI-based consensus assembly using MiGEC version 1.2.6. MiXCR version 2.1.1 handled V(D)J alignment, clonotype assembly and CDR3 extraction. Gene usage, clonotype sharing and MAIT/NKT TCR abundance were normalised by analysing the top 1000, 10 000 and 20 000 clonotypes per sample. After downsampling to 27 000 UMIs, diversity was calculated as the inverse Simpson index using the vegan R package. Paired Mann-Whitney U tests were applied to discordant twin pairs, with Benjamini-Hochberg correction for multiple testing. TCRdb reprocessed the reads and assigns one entry to each CDR3 protein sequence, leaving out DNA. These V and J calls are TCRdb output, not the study's own analysis. This sample's table contains approximately 200,000 distinct CDR3 sequences. The ten biggest clones cover around 7.6% of the sample.

The sequence came from a human donor with ulcerative colitis or Crohn's disease, or a healthy co-twin of an affected twin (not recorded which). The rearrangement joined TRBV6-6 to TRBJ2-6. Sequenced material: blood. The CDR3 region: CASVYSRTNVLTF.